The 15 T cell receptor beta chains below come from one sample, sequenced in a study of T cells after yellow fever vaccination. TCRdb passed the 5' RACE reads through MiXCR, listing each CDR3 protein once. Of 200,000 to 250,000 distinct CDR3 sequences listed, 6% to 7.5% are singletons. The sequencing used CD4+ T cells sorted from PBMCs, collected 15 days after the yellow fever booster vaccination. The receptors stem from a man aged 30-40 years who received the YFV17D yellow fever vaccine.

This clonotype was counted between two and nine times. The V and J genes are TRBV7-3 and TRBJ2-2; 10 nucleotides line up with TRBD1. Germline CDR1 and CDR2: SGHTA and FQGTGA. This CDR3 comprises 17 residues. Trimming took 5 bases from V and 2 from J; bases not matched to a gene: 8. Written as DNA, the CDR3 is TGTGCCAGCAGCCCTACCGGGACAGGGGCCAACACCGGGGAGCTGTTTTTT. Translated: CASSPTGTGANTGELFF.

As DNA, the CDR3 is TGTGCCAGCAGCCCGTACAGGGGAAAGTACGAGCAGTACTTC. Protein: CASSPYRGKYEQYF. The gene calls are TRBV14 and TRBJ2-7; 7 bases map to TRBD1. The germline V gene has CDR1 SGHDN and CDR2 FVKESK. J gave up 4 bases and V 4 bases, and 7 bases lay outside the gene matches. This CDR3 region has 14 residues.

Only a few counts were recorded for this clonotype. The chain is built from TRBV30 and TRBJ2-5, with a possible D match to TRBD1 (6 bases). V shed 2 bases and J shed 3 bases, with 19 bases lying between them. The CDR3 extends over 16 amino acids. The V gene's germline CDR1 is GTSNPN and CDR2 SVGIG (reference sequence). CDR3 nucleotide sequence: TGTGCCTGGAGTCGCCTAGACAGGTTGATTGAAGAGACCCAGTACTTC. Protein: CAWSRLDRLIEETQYF.

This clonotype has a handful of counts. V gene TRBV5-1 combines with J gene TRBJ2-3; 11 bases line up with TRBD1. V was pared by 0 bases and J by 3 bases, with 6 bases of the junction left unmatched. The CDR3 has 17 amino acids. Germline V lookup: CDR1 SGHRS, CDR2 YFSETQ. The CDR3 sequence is CASSLARGTGGTDTQYF. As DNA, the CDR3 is TGCGCCAGCAGCTTGGCCAGGGGGACAGGGGGGACAGATACGCAGTATTTT.

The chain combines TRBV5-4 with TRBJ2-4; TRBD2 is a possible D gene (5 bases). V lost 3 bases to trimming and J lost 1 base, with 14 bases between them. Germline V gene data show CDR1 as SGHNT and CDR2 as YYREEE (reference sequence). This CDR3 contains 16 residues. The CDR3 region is CASSSGSGLAKNIQYF. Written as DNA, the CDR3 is TGTGCCAGCAGCTCGGGGAGCGGCCTCGCCAAAAACATTCAGTACTTC.

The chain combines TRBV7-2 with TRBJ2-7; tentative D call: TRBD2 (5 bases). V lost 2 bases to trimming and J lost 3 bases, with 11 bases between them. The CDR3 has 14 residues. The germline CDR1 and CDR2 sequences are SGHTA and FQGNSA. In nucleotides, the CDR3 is TGTGCCAGCAGCTTAAGTCCCGGAGGCTACGAGCAGTACTTC. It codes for CASSLSPGGYEQYF.

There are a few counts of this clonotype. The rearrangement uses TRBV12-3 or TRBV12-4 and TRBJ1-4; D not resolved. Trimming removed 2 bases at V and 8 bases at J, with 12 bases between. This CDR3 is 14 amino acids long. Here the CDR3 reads CASSLLAGGEKLFF. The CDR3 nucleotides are TGTGCCAGCAGTTTATTGGCTGGAGGGGAAAAACTGTTTTTT.

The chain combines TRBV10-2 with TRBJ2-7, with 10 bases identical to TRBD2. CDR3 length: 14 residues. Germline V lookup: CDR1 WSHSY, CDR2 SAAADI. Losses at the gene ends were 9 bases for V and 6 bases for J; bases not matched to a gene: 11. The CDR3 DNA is TGCGCCAGTACCGAGCGGGAGGGCCTCCTCGAGCAGTACTTC. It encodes CASTEREGLLEQYF.

In DNA, the CDR3 is TGTGCCAGCAGCTTAATAGCGGGAGACACCGGGGAGCTGTTTTTT. Translation: CASSLIAGDTGELFF. The chain uses TRBV11-2 and TRBJ2-2, with TRBD2 matching over 9 bases. V shed 2 bases and J 3 bases; nucleotides not matched to a gene: 1. The CDR3 contains 15 residues. Germline CDR1 SGHAT, CDR2 FQNNGV.

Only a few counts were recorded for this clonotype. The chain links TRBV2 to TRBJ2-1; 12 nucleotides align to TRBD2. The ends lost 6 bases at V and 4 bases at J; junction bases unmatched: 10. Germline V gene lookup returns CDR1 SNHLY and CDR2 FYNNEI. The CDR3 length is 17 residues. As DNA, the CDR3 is TGTGCCAGCAGAGGACTAGCGGGATGGGGGAGTTACAATGAGCAGTTCTTC. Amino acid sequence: CASRGLAGWGSYNEQFF.

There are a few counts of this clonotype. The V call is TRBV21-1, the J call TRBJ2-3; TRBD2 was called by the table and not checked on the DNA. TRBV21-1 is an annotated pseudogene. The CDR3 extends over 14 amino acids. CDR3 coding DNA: TGTGCCAGCACCCCCTCCCGACCTGCAGATACGCAGTATTTT. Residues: CASTPSRPADTQYF.

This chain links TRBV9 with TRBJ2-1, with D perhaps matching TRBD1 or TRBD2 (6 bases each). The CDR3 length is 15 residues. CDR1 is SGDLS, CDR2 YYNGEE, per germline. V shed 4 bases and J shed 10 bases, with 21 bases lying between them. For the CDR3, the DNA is TGTGCCAGCAGCAAACGGGACGGGGGCTCTAGGGAGCAGTTCTTC. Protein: CASSKRDGGSREQFF.

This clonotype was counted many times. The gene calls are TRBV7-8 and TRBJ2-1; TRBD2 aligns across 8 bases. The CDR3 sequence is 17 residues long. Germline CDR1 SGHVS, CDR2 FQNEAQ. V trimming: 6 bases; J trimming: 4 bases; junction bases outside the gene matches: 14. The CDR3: CASRPPGSSGWYNEQFF. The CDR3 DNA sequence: TGTGCCAGCAGACCACCCGGCTCTAGCGGGTGGTACAATGAGCAGTTCTTC.

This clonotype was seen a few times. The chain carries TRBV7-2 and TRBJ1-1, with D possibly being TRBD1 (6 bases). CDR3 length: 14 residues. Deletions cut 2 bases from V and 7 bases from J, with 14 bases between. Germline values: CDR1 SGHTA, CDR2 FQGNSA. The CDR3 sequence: CASSLNLWGLEAFF. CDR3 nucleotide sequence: TGTGCCAGCAGCTTAAATCTCTGGGGGCTTGAAGCTTTCTTT.

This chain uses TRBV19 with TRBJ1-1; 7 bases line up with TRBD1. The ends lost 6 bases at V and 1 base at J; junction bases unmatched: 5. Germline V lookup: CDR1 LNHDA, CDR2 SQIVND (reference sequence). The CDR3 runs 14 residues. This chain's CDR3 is CASRLTGWNTEAFF. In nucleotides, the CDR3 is TGTGCCAGTAGATTGACAGGGTGGAACACTGAAGCTTTCTTT.